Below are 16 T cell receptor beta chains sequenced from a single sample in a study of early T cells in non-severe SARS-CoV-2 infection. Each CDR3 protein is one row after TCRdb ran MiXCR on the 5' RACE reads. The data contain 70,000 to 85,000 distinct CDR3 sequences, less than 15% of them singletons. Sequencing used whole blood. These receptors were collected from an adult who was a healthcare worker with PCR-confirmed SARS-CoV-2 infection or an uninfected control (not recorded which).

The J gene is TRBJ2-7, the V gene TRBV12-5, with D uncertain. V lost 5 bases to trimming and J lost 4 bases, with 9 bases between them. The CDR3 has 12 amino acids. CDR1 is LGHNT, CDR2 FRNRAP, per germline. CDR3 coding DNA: TGTGCTAGTGGTCCGAACGCTTACGAGCAGTACTTC. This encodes CASGPNAYEQYF.

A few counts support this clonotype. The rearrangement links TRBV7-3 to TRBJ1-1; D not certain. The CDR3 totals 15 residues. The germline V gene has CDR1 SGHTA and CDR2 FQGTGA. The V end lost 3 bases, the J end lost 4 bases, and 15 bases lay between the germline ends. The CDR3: CASSFGPAGSTEAFF. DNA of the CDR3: TGTGCCAGCAGCTTTGGGCCCGCGGGTAGCACTGAAGCTTTCTTT. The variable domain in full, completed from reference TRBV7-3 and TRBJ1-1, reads GAGVSQTPSNKVTEKGKYVELRCDPISGHTALYWYRQSLGQGPEFLIYFQGTGAADDSGLPNDRFFAVRPEGSVSTLKIQRTERGDSAVYLCASSFGPAGSTEAFFGQGTRLTVV.

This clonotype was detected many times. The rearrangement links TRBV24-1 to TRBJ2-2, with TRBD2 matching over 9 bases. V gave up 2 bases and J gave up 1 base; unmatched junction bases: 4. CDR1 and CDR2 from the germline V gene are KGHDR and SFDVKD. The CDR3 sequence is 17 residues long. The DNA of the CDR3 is TGTGCCACCAGTGATTCCGCGACTAGCGGGAACACCGGGGAGCTGTTTTTT. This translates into CATSDSATSGNTGELFF.

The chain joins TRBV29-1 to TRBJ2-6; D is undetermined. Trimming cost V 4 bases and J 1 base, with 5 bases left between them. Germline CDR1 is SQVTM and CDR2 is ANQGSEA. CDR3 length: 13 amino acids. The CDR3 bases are TGCAGCGTTGGCCTGTCTGGGGCCAACGTCCTGACTTTC. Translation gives CSVGLSGANVLTF.

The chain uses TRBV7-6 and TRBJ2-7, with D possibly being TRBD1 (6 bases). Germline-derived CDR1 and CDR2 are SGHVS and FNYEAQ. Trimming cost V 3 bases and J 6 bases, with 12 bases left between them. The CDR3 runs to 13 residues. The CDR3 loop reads CASSFQGYTEQYF. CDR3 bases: TGTGCCAGCAGCTTTCAGGGGTATACCGAGCAGTACTTC.

The CDR3 coding sequence is TGTGCCAGCAGTTTATATAGCATGAACACTGAAGCTTTCTTT. Translating gives CASSLYSMNTEAFF. J is TRBJ1-1 and V is TRBV12-3 or TRBV12-4; D is unresolved. The CDR3 has 14 amino acids. The V end was cut by 2 bases, the J end by 0 bases, with 7 bases between.

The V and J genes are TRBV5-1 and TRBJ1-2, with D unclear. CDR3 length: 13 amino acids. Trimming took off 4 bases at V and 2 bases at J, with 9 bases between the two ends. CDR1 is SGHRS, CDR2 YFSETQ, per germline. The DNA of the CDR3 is TGCGCCAGCAGCAATGATCTAAACTATGGCTACACCTTC. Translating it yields CASSNDLNYGYTF.

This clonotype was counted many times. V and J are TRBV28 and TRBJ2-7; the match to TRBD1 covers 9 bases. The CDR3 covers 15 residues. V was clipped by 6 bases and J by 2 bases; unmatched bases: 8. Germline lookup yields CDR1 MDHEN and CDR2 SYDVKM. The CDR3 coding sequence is TGTGCCAGCAGCCCCCACGGGACAGGGACCTACGAGCAGTACTTC. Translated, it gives CASSPHGTGTYEQYF.

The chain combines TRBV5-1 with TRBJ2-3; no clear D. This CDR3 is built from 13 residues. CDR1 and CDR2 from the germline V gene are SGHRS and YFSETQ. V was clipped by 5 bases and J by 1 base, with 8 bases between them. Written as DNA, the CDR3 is TGCGCCAGCAGGCTCGAGGGCACAGATACGCAGTATTTT. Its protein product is CASRLEGTDTQYF.

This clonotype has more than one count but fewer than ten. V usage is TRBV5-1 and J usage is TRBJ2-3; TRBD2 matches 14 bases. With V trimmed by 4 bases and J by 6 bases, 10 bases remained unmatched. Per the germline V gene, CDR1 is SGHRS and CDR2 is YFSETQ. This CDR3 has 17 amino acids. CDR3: CASSPGLAGGPRDTQYF. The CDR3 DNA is TGCGCCAGCAGCCCAGGACTAGCGGGAGGCCCCCGGGATACGCAGTATTTT. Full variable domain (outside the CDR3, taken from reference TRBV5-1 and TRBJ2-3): KAGVTQTPRYLIKTRGQQVTLSCSPISGHRSVSWYQQTPGQGLQFLFEYFSETQRNKGNFPGRFSGRQFSNSRSEMNVSTLELGDSALYLCASSPGLAGGPRDTQYFGPGTRLTVL.

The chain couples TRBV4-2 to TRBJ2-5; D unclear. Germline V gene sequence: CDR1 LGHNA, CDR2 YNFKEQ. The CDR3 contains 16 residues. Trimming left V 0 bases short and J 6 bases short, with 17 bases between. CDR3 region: CASSQEGTSIGKTQYF. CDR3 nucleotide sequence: TGTGCCAGCAGCCAAGAAGGAACGAGCATAGGGAAGACCCAGTACTTC.

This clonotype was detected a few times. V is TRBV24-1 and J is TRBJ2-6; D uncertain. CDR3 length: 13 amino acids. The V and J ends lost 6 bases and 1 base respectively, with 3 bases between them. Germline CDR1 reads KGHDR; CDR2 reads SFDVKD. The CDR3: CATSQSGANVLTF. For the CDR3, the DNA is TGTGCCACCAGTCAATCTGGGGCCAACGTCCTGACTTTC.

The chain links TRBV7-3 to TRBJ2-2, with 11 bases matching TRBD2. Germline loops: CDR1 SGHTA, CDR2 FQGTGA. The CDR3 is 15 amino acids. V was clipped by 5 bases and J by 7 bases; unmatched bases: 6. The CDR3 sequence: CASSITGTSGGELFF. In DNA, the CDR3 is TGTGCCAGCAGCATTACCGGGACTAGCGGCGGGGAGCTGTTTTTT.

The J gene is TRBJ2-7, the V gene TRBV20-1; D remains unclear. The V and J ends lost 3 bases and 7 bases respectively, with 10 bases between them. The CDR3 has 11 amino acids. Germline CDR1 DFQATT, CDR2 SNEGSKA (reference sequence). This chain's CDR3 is CSASGHGEQYF. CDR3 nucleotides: TGCAGTGCTAGTGGCCATGGGGAGCAGTACTTC.

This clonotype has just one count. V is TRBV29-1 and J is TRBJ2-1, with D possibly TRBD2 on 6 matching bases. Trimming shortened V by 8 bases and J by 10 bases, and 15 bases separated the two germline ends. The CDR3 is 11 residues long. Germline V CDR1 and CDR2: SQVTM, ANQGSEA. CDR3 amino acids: CSSSWGDEQFF. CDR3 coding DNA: TGCAGCTCCTCATGGGGGGACGAGCAGTTCTTC.

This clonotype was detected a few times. CDR3 region: CASSPRTGAANTEAFF. The CDR3, as DNA: TGCGCCAGCAGCCCGCGAACAGGGGCGGCGAACACTGAAGCTTTCTTT. The chain joins TRBV5-1 to TRBJ1-1; 7 nucleotides match TRBD1. The V gene end was trimmed by 4 bases and the J gene end by 1 base; junction bases not matched to a gene: 10. This CDR3 spans 16 amino acids. The germline CDR1 and CDR2 sequences are SGHRS and YFSETQ.